The rows below give T cell receptor beta chains drawn from one sample of a study of blood T cell repertoires in COVID-19. Data came from immunoSEQ multiplex PCR; TCRdb stores just in-frame clones and leaves some out. Of roughly 56,000 clones in the sample, 85% to 95% were seen once. The sample was peripheral blood. Source of these receptors: a man aged 50-60 years with active COVID-19. The CDR3 runs from the conserved cysteine through the conserved F or W. A D gene is named only where the DNA matches it firmly. The size of a clone is reported for some rows only, either as once, few or many, or as a class for expanded clones.

NA TRBD1 TRBJ2-7 TRBV27 TGTGCCAGCAGTTTAAAGGACAGGGGGCTTTACGAGCAGTACTTC CASSLKDRGLYEQYF
NA TRBD2 TRBJ2-7 TRBV18 TGTGCCAGCTCGCCCTCGGGACTAGCGGGAGGGTACGAGCAGTACTTC CASSPSGLAGGYEQYF
NA NA TRBJ2-3 TRBV5-8 TGTGCCAGCAGACACCTTAGCACAGATACGCAGTATTTT CASRHLSTDTQYF
NA TRBD1 TRBJ2-2 TRBV12-3/TRBV12-4 TGTGCCAGCAGCTCACAGGGGGGGGAGCTGTTTTTT CASSSQGGELFF
once NA TRBJ2-7 TRBV7-3 TGTGCCAGCAGCTTAACCAGGTTCGACGAGCAGTACTTC CASSLTRFDEQYF
NA NA TRBJ2-3 TRBV18 TGTGCCAGCTCACCAACAGGACCGAGCCCCACAGATACGCAGTATTTT CASSPTGPSPTDTQYF
once NA TRBJ2-6 TRBV7-9 TGTGCCAGTCAGGGATCGGGGGCCAACGTCCTGACTTTC CASQGSGANVLTF
NA TRBD1 TRBJ1-1 TRBV7-9 TGTGCCAGCAGCCCCCGAAGCGGACAGGGGACTGAAGCTTTCTTT CASSPRSGQGTEAFF
NA NA TRBJ1-6 TRBV20-1 TGCAGTGCTAGTACGGGAAGAGGCTTGGGATCACCCCTCCACTTT CSASTGRGLGSPLHF
NA TRBD2 TRBJ2-7 TRBV3-1/TRBV3-2 TGTGCCAGCAGCCAGCGGGGGGGTTCCTACGAGCAGTACTTC CASSQRGGSYEQYF
once TRBD1 TRBJ2-3 TRBV5-8 TGTGCCAGCAGTCTCCTACAGGGGATAGATACGCAGTATTTT CASSLLQGIDTQYF
once TRBD2 TRBJ2-2 TRBV6-6 TGTGCCAGCAGCCGACCTAGCGGGGGCTCGACCGGGGAGCTGTTTTTT CASSRPSGGSTGELFF
NA TRBD2 TRBJ2-7 TRBV4-1 TGCGCCAGCAGCCAAGCTCCAACTAGCGGGGGGTATAGCTCCTACGAGCAGTACTTC CASSQAPTSGGYSSYEQYF
NA TRBD1 TRBJ1-1 TRBV28 TGTGCCAGCAGTTCCCCGACAGGGGATCAGCACACTGAAGCTTTCTTT CASSSPTGDQHTEAFF
few NA TRBJ2-1 TRBV4-2 TGTGCCAGCAGCCACCCGGGAGTAGGTGAGCAGTTCTTC CASSHPGVGEQFF
NA TRBD2 TRBJ2-2 TRBV3-1/TRBV3-2 TGTGCCAGCAGCCAAGGGGGGGGAGGTCCGAACACCGGGGAGCTGTTTTTT CASSQGGGGPNTGELFF
NA TRBD1 TRBJ2-2 TRBV6-5 TGTGCCAGCAGTAATACAGGGGGGACCGGGGAGCTGTTTTTT CASSNTGGTGELFF
NA NA TRBJ2-2 TRBV11-3 TGTGCCAGCAGCTTACCTCTGGACCCCCGGGGCACCGGGGAGCTGTTTTTT CASSLPLDPRGTGELFF
NA NA TRBJ2-2 TRBV6-2/TRBV6-3 TGTGCCAGCAGTCCGGACTTGGGGGAGCTGTTTTTT CASSPDLGELFF
NA TRBD1 TRBJ2-3 TRBV5-1 TGCGCCAGCAGCAATACCCTGGACAGGGTCGGCTGGCGGAGCACAGATACGCAGTATTTT CASSNTLDRVGWRSTDTQYF
NA TRBD1 TRBJ1-5 TRBV3-1/TRBV3-2 TGTGCCAGCAGCCAAAGCTTCGGGACAGGTCTCGATCAGCCCCAGCATTTT CASSQSFGTGLDQPQHF
once TRBD2 TRBJ2-1 TRBV11-3 TGTGCCAGCAGCTTAGATGAACTAGCGGGGGGGCCAGGTGAGCAGTTCTTC CASSLDELAGGPGEQFF
NA TRBD1 TRBJ1-2 TRBV19 TGTGCCAGTAGTATTGGACAGGAATTGAACTATGGCTACACCTTC CASSIGQELNYGYTF
NA TRBD1 TRBJ1-2 TRBV9 TGTGCCAGCAGCGACACGGGACAGGGGGCTAAAGACTATGGCTACACCTTC CASSDTGQGAKDYGYTF
NA TRBD2 TRBJ2-2 TRBV27 TGTGCCAGCAGTTCCCCCGGACTAGCGGGGGCCAGGCAGAGCGGGGAGCTGTTTTTT CASSSPGLAGARQSGELFF
NA NA TRBJ2-3 TRBV4-2 TGTGCCAGCAGCCAAGTACAGGGAGGGGCCACAGATACGCAGTATTTT CASSQVQGGATDTQYF
once NA TRBJ2-2 TRBV7-9 TGTGCCAGCAGCTCCGCTAGCGTTTCCGGGGAGCTGTTTTTT CASSSASVSGELFF
NA NA TRBJ2-2 TRBV5-1 TGCGCCAGCAGCTTGGGCGTCCAGGGTTTAACCGGGGAGCTGTTTTTT CASSLGVQGLTGELFF
NA NA TRBJ1-1 TRBV12-3/TRBV12-4 TGTGCCAGCAGTAGACAAGTGAACACTGAAGCTTTCTTT CASSRQVNTEAFF
NA TRBD1 TRBJ1-1 TRBV10-3 TGTGCCATCACCCCGGACAGGGGGACATTCTTGAACACTGAAGCTTTCTTT CAITPDRGTFLNTEAFF
NA TRBD2 TRBJ2-1 TRBV9 TGTGCCAGCAGCCCTCGGACTAGCGGCCGAAATGAGCAGTTCTTC CASSPRTSGRNEQFF
NA TRBD1 TRBJ1-2 TRBV11-2 TGTGCCAGCAGCCCCGGGACAGGGGGCTTTGGCTACACCTTC CASSPGTGGFGYTF
once NA TRBJ2-7 TRBV4-2 TGTGCCAGCAGCCAAGGGAGGACCTACGAGCAGTACTTC CASSQGRTYEQYF
NA NA TRBJ2-4 TRBV6-2/TRBV6-3 TGTGCCAGCAGTTATGAGCGGCTAGCCAAAAACATTCAGTACTTC CASSYERLAKNIQYF
NA NA TRBJ1-2 TRBV5-6 TGTGCCAGCAGCTTGCTTCAGGGAAAGGTTGATGGCTACACCTTC CASSLLQGKVDGYTF
NA NA TRBJ1-5 TRBV28 TGTGCCAGCTCGTTCGGGGGGGTACCGGGGGTCGAACTGGTCCGGCTAAATCAGCCCCAGCATTTT CASSFGGVPGVELVRLNQPQHF
NA TRBD1 TRBJ2-5 TRBV4-1 TGCGCCAGCAGCCAAACAGGGGGGGAGACCCAGTACTTC CASSQTGGETQYF
NA TRBD2 TRBJ2-1 TRBV24-1 TGTGCCACCAGTGATTTAGGGCTAGCGGGAGGGGATGAGCAGTTCTTC CATSDLGLAGGDEQFF
NA TRBD1 TRBJ2-1 TRBV27 TGTGCCAGCAGTTCCCCAGGGTGGGGGACAGGGTATGAGCAGTTCTTC CASSSPGWGTGYEQFF
NA NA TRBJ1-4 TRBV5-1 TGCGCCAGCAGTGGGAGCGGGATGCCGGGGGAAAAACTGTTTTTT CASSGSGMPGEKLFF